This is a list of T cell receptor beta chains from one sample in a study of blood T cell repertoires in COVID-19. The assay was immunoSEQ multiplex PCR, and TCRdb's table has in-frame clones only and misses some. The table has 300,000 to 450,000 clones, approximately 89% seen once; the top ten hold 3.9%. Sequenced sample: peripheral blood. The receptors were gathered from a woman between 55 and 75 years old with COVID-19, enrolled during active disease. The CDR3 runs from the conserved cysteine through the conserved F or W. D genes are given only for firm matches. Only part of the rows carry a size: once, few, many, or a class if the clone is expanded.

clone_size j_call v_call d_call cdr3_aa cdr3_nt
NA TRBJ2-2 TRBV2 NA CASRGSGTGELFF TGTGCCAGCCGAGGCTCGGGCACCGGGGAGCTGTTTTTT
once TRBJ2-3 TRBV7-8 NA CASSLVRGDTQYF TGTGCCAGCAGCTTAGTACGGGGGGATACGCAGTATTTT
NA TRBJ1-3 TRBV6-6 NA CASSYRQASGNTIYF TGTGCCAGCAGTTACCGACAGGCCTCTGGAAACACCATATATTTT
NA TRBJ2-7 TRBV5-1 TRBD1 CASSLSGQGHGQYF TGCGCCAGCAGCTTGTCGGGACAGGGACATGGGCAGTACTTC
NA TRBJ1-5 TRBV6-8 TRBD1 CASSYPTGGLSNQPQHF TGTGCCAGCAGTTACCCCACAGGGGGCCTAAGCAATCAGCCCCAGCATTTT
NA TRBJ2-7 TRBV10-3 NA CAISESPGWEQYF TGTGCCATCAGTGAGTCGCCAGGATGGGAGCAGTACTTC
NA TRBJ2-7 TRBV5-1 NA CASSLWGGPYEQYF TGCGCCAGCAGCTTGTGGGGGGGCCCCTACGAGCAGTACTTC
NA TRBJ2-2 TRBV5-1 TRBD1 CASTYRDRNTGELFF TGCGCCAGCACCTACCGGGACAGGAACACCGGGGAGCTGTTTTTT
NA TRBJ1-4 TRBV3-1/TRBV3-2 NA CASSQGRINEKLFF TGTGCCAGCAGCCAAGGGCGGATTAATGAAAAACTGTTTTTT
NA TRBJ1-1 TRBV19 NA CASGRGRDGTEAFF TGTGCCAGTGGGAGGGGCAGGGACGGCACTGAAGCTTTCTTT
NA TRBJ2-2 TRBV6-5 TRBD1 CATSTGTNTGELFF TGTGCCACCTCGACAGGGACGAACACCGGGGAGCTGTTTTTT
NA TRBJ1-1 TRBV27 NA CASSFFGALNTEAFF TGTGCCAGCAGTTTTTTTGGGGCTTTAAACACTGAAGCTTTCTTT
NA TRBJ1-2 TRBV15 NA CATSTGGGDGYTF TGTGCCACCAGCACTGGCGGGGGAGACGGCTACACCTTC
NA TRBJ2-7 TRBV6-1 NA CASSEATRGGEQYF TGTGCCAGCAGTGAAGCTACCCGCGGTGGCGAGCAGTACTTC
NA TRBJ1-3 TRBV2 NA CASSGTSSGNTIYF TGTGCCAGCAGTGGAACTAGCTCTGGAAACACCATATATTTT
NA TRBJ2-6 TRBV7-3 NA CASTQQPTLASGANVLTF TGTGCCAGCACCCAACAACCAACACTAGCCTCTGGGGCCAACGTCCTGACTTTC
NA TRBJ1-5 TRBV3-1/TRBV3-2 NA CASSYGGQPQHF TGTGCCAGCAGTTACGGAGGTCAGCCCCAGCATTTT
NA TRBJ2-1 TRBV11-3 TRBD2 CASSNSGGAWNEQFF TGTGCCAGCAGCAATAGCGGGGGGGCCTGGAATGAGCAGTTCTTC
NA TRBJ1-4 TRBV6-5 TRBD1 CASSPGQVNEKLFF TGTGCCAGCAGTCCGGGACAGGTTAATGAAAAACTGTTTTTT
NA TRBJ1-1 TRBV29-1 TRBD1 CSVERGQRSEAFF TGCAGCGTTGAGAGGGGACAGAGAAGTGAAGCTTTCTTT
few TRBJ1-1 TRBV18 NA CASSPQGRDTEAFF TGTGCCAGCTCACCCCAGGGGCGGGACACTGAAGCTTTCTTT
NA TRBJ1-2 TRBV3-1/TRBV3-2 TRBD1 CASSRGQGFGYTF TGTGCCAGCAGCCGTGGACAGGGGTTTGGCTACACCTTC
NA TRBJ1-1 TRBV5-1 NA CASSQGGIRTEAFF TGCGCCAGCAGCCAGGGCGGGATCCGAACTGAAGCTTTCTTT
NA TRBJ2-1 TRBV29-1 TRBD2 CSVEDPQAGGYNEQFF TGCAGCGTTGAAGACCCTCAGGCGGGGGGGTACAATGAGCAGTTCTTC
NA TRBJ2-1 TRBV6-5 TRBD2 CASSYSIAGGRNEQFF TGTGCCAGCAGTTACTCGATAGCGGGGGGGCGGAATGAGCAGTTCTTC
NA TRBJ1-4 TRBV5-1 NA CASSPRGGINEKLFF TGCGCCAGCAGCCCCCGCGGAGGGATTAATGAAAAACTGTTTTTT
NA TRBJ1-1 TRBV7-6 NA CASSPLIGDTEAFF TGTGCCAGCAGCCCACTAATAGGGGACACTGAAGCTTTCTTT
NA TRBJ2-3 TRBV11-2 TRBD1 CASSSYRGSGDTQYF TGTGCCAGCAGCTCCTACAGGGGTTCAGGGGATACGCAGTATTTT
NA TRBJ2-1 TRBV11-3 NA CASSLDGDNEQFF TGTGCCAGCAGCCTCGACGGGGACAATGAGCAGTTCTTC
NA TRBJ1-2 TRBV7-3 NA CATRPEQGYGYTF TGTGCCACCAGGCCCGAACAGGGCTATGGCTACACCTTC
NA TRBJ1-5 TRBV7-9 TRBD1 CASSDGQGGNQPQHF TGTGCCAGCAGCGACGGACAGGGGGGCAATCAGCCCCAGCATTTT
NA TRBJ1-2 TRBV6-6 NA CASRTFGTRVYGYTF TGTGCCAGCAGGACCTTTGGGACAAGAGTCTATGGCTACACCTTC
NA TRBJ1-3 TRBV5-5 NA CASSLGQSSGNTIYF TGTGCCAGCAGCCTCGGACAGTCCTCTGGAAACACCATATATTTT
NA TRBJ1-2 TRBV19 NA CASAPANRVYGYTF TGTGCCAGTGCTCCTGCCAACAGGGTCTATGGCTACACCTTC
NA TRBJ2-7 TRBV11-3 NA CASSLDGTTFREQYF TGTGCCAGCAGCTTAGATGGGACAACTTTCCGCGAGCAGTACTTC
NA TRBJ2-7 TRBV5-1 NA CASSPGQSYEQYF TGCGCCAGCAGCCCCGGTCAATCCTACGAGCAGTACTTC
few TRBJ1-6 TRBV10-3 NA CAIRQDSPLHF TGTGCCATCAGACAAGATTCACCCCTCCACTTT
NA TRBJ1-5 TRBV5-6 NA CASGRRGGNQPQHF TGTGCCAGCGGACGAAGGGGGGGGAATCAGCCCCAGCATTTT
NA TRBJ2-3 TRBV6-5 TRBD1 CASLQGAFTDTQYF TGTGCCAGCCTTCAGGGGGCATTTACAGATACGCAGTATTTT
NA TRBJ1-1 TRBV10-2 NA CASSLSGNTEAFF TGCGCCAGCAGTTTGTCAGGGAACACTGAAGCTTTCTTT
NA TRBJ1-2 TRBV9 NA CASSPDTLGGYTF TGTGCCAGCAGCCCGGACACCCTCGGTGGCTACACCTTC
NA TRBJ1-5 TRBV6-5 TRBD1 CASRRQGGQPQHF TGTGCCAGCAGAAGACAGGGCGGTCAGCCCCAGCATTTT
NA TRBJ2-5 TRBV2 TRBD2 CASFKGLAEETQYF TGTGCCAGCTTTAAAGGGCTAGCGGAAGAGACCCAGTACTTC
NA TRBJ2-7 TRBV7-2 NA CASSLRGSGVSYEQYF TGTGCCAGCAGCTTAAGGGGCTCGGGGGTCTCCTACGAGCAGTACTTC
NA TRBJ2-7 TRBV6-5 NA CASSYSPMGSPYEQYF TGTGCCAGCAGTTACTCGCCCATGGGGAGCCCCTACGAGCAGTACTTC
NA TRBJ1-2 TRBV28 TRBD1 CASSSDRGLYGYTF TGTGCCAGCAGCTCAGACAGGGGGCTCTATGGCTACACCTTC
NA TRBJ2-3 TRBV5-1 NA CASSVGTFGSTDTQYF TGCGCCAGCAGCGTCGGGACATTCGGTAGCACAGATACGCAGTATTTT
NA TRBJ1-1 TRBV29-1 TRBD1 CSVEGTGVAEAFF TGCAGCGTTGAAGGGACAGGGGTGGCTGAAGCTTTCTTT
NA TRBJ2-1 TRBV5-1 TRBD2 CASSPGTSGDEQFF TGCGCCAGCAGCCCGGGGACTAGCGGCGATGAGCAGTTCTTC
NA TRBJ1-1 TRBV11-2 NA CASSPSLPNTEAFF TGTGCCAGCAGCCCCTCTCTCCCGAACACTGAAGCTTTCTTT
NA TRBJ1-5 TRBV12-5 NA CASGLSGASAQHF TGTGCTAGTGGTTTGTCCGGTGCATCGGCCCAGCATTTT
NA TRBJ1-2 TRBV11-1 TRBD1 CASSFQGAIYGYTF TGTGCCAGCAGCTTTCAGGGGGCCATTTATGGCTACACCTTC
NA TRBJ1-2 TRBV18 NA CASSPLDSYGYTF TGTGCCAGCTCACCTCTTGACTCCTATGGCTACACCTTC
NA TRBJ2-2 TRBV19 TRBD1 CASSEYGTGAGELFF TGTGCCAGTAGTGAATACGGGACAGGGGCTGGGGAGCTGTTTTTT
NA TRBJ1-2 TRBV19 NA CASIPRRGGFYGYTF TGTGCCAGTATCCCGAGACGGGGAGGATTCTATGGCTACACCTTC
NA TRBJ1-2 TRBV5-1 TRBD1 CASSSTTRDRKSSNYGYTF TGCGCCAGCAGCTCTACAACCCGGGACAGGAAATCTTCTAACTATGGCTACACCTTC
NA TRBJ2-3 TRBV2 NA CASTESVSTDTQYF TGTGCCAGCACCGAGTCGGTTAGCACAGATACGCAGTATTTT